One and the same sample provided the 32 T cell receptor beta chains below, sequenced in a study of blood T cell repertoires in COVID-19. The table came from immunoSEQ multiplex PCR; TCRdb's copy has only in-frame clones and leaves some out. The sample consists of more than 150,000 clones, approximately 80% of them appearing once. Sample: PBMCs or T cells enriched from blood (not recorded which). The receptor set was obtained from a man aged 55 to 70 who had been exposed to COVID-19.

The sample holds one count of this clone. This rearrangement joins TRBV6-5 to TRBJ2-3; 8 bases line up with TRBD2. The CDR3 has 15 amino acids. Trimming removed 4 bases from V and 2 bases from J; junction bases left unmatched: 5. Germline-derived CDR1 and CDR2 are MNHEY and SVGAGI. This CDR3 reads CASSSAGAITDTQYF. The DNA for the CDR3 is TGTGCCAGCAGTTCAGCGGGGGCGATCACAGATACGCAGTATTTT.

The chain couples TRBV10-2 to TRBJ2-1; TRBD2 agrees at 9 bases. The V gene's germline CDR1 is WSHSY and CDR2 SAAADI. V dropped 6 bases and J dropped 5; count of bases not matched to a gene: 5. The length of the CDR3 is 14 residues. This CDR3 is CASSGTSRNNEQFF. The CDR3, as DNA: TGCGCCAGCAGCGGGACTAGCAGAAACAATGAGCAGTTCTTC.

V usage is TRBV6-5 and J usage is TRBJ2-3; D remains unclear. Per germline, CDR1 MNHEY and CDR2 SVGAGI. The CDR3 covers 13 residues. Trimming removed 8 bases at V and 2 bases at J, with 11 bases between. The CDR3 here is CASGQSDTDTQYF. DNA of the CDR3: TGTGCCAGCGGGCAGTCCGACACAGATACGCAGTATTTT.

The chain recombines TRBV5-4 with TRBJ1-4; TRBD1 is a possible D gene (5 bases). Per germline, CDR1 SGHNT and CDR2 YYREEE (reference sequence). Deletions cut 4 bases from V and 5 bases from J, with 9 bases between. The CDR3 runs 13 residues. The CDR3 reads CASSHQGNEKLFF. CDR3 bases: TGTGCCAGCAGCCATCAGGGAAATGAAAAACTGTTTTTT.

The chain has TRBV10-2 and TRBJ2-2; a possible D gene is TRBD1 (7 bases). CDR1 WSHSY and CDR2 SAAADI come from the germline V gene. With 11 bases removed from V and 4 bases from J, the gap between germline ends came to 29 bases. The CDR3 length is 18 residues. The CDR3 region has the DNA TGCGCCCTTTCCCCGGGCGGAGGGGGCTCCCCGGTCACCGGGGAGCTGTTTTTT. It yields the protein CALSPGGGGSPVTGELFF.

The V gene is TRBV5-6, the J gene TRBJ1-5, with a tentative D call TRBD1 (6 bases). The CDR3 has 16 amino acids. Germline V gene lookup returns CDR1 SGHDT and CDR2 YYEEEE. V lost 0 bases, J lost 0 bases, and 10 bases lay in between. The DNA for the CDR3 is TGTGCCAGCAGCTTGGGGTGGACAGATAGCAATCAGCCCCAGCATTTT. Protein: CASSLGWTDSNQPQHF.

This chain joins TRBV9 and TRBJ2-3; TRBD2 aligns across 8 bases. Germline loops: CDR1 SGDLS, CDR2 YYNGEE. V gave up 0 bases and J gave up 4 bases; unmatched junction bases: 7. The CDR3 has 16 residues. The DNA for the CDR3 is TGTGCCAGCAGCGTAGCAAGCGGGAGAGCTTCAGATACGCAGTATTTT. Its protein product is CASSVASGRASDTQYF.

This chain connects TRBV7-9 to TRBJ1-4, with 10 bases lining up with TRBD1. Germline-derived CDR1 and CDR2 are SEHNR and FQNEAQ (reference sequence). The CDR3 has 15 amino acids. The V gene end was trimmed by 6 bases and the J gene end by 3 bases; junction bases not matched to a gene: 4. The CDR3 DNA reads TGTGCCAGCAGACGACAGGGGGCGCCTAATGAAAAACTGTTTTTT. It translates to CASRRQGAPNEKLFF.

This clone showed up just a few times. V usage is TRBV18 and J usage is TRBJ2-7; 7 bases agree with TRBD1. Germline values: CDR1 KGHSH, CDR2 LQKENI. This CDR3 has 16 amino acids. Trimming cost V 1 base and J 3 bases; bases outside gene matches: 9. CDR3 sequence reads: CASSPLDRVGSYEQYF. DNA of the CDR3: TGTGCCAGCTCACCACTAGACAGGGTAGGGAGCTACGAGCAGTACTTC.

This clone was detected a few times. V gene TRBV5-1 combines with J gene TRBJ1-1; TRBD1 matches at 9 bases. The V segment lost 0 bases and the J segment 5 bases; nucleotides outside the gene matches: 2. This CDR3 has 14 amino acids. The germline CDR1 and CDR2 sequences are SGHRS and YFSETQ. CDR3 bases: TGCGCCAGCAGCTTGGACAGGGGGCATACTGAAGCTTTCTTT. Its translation: CASSLDRGHTEAFF.

The genes are TRBV23-1 and TRBJ2-5; D perhaps matches TRBD2 (5 bases). TRBV23-1 is an open reading frame whose function is uncertain. Between the trimmed V and J ends, which lost 1 base and 1 base, there was a span of 22 bases. The CDR3 has 19 residues. The CDR3 is CASSQYPHQSAGGQETQYF. DNA for the CDR3: TGCGCCAGCAGTCAATACCCACACCAATCGGCGGGCGGCCAAGAGACCCAGTACTTC.

This sequence joins TRBV10-2 and TRBJ2-7; 8 bases map to TRBD2. V was pared by 3 bases and J by 9 bases, with 10 bases of the junction left unmatched. The germline CDR1 and CDR2 sequences are WSHSY and SAAADI. The CDR3 length is 14 residues. The chain's CDR3 is CASSDPAGGGGQYF. DNA of the CDR3: TGCGCCAGCAGTGATCCCGCGGGGGGTGGAGGGCAGTACTTC.

This sequence joins TRBV6-2 or TRBV6-3 and TRBJ2-5, with D possibly being TRBD2 (6 bases). The CDR3 covers 14 residues. Deletions cut 6 bases from V and 0 bases from J, with 11 bases between. The germline V gene has CDR1 MNHEY and CDR2 SVGEGT. CDR3: CASSQRLDQETQYF. For the CDR3, the DNA is TGTGCCAGCAGCCAGAGACTAGACCAAGAGACCCAGTACTTC.

This clone was found a few times. This sequence joins TRBV5-8 and TRBJ2-2; D may be TRBD2 (5 bases). This CDR3 has 16 residues. The V end was cut by 4 bases, the J end by 0 bases, with 13 bases between. CDR1 is SGHTS and CDR2 is YDEGEE in the germline V gene. CDR3 loop: CASSRGSAANTGELFF. As DNA, the CDR3 is TGTGCCAGCAGCCGCGGGTCGGCGGCGAACACCGGGGAGCTGTTTTTT.

This clone came up once. This chain joins TRBV9 and TRBJ2-1; 8 nucleotides agree with TRBD1. CDR1 SGDLS and CDR2 YYNGEE come from the germline V gene. CDR3 length: 16 residues. With 0 bases clipped from V and 3 bases from J, the junction kept 5 bases outside the gene matches. DNA of the CDR3: TGTGCCAGCAGCGTAGGCGACAGGGGAGGCTACAATGAGCAGTTCTTC. This encodes CASSVGDRGGYNEQFF.

The chain carries TRBV23-1 and TRBJ2-7; 8 nucleotides agree with TRBD1. TRBV23-1 is recorded as an ORF, its role being uncertain. V was pared by 3 bases and J by 2 bases, with 9 bases of the junction left unmatched. The CDR3 is 16 amino acids. CDR3 protein: CASSQPGQDLTYEQYF. DNA of the CDR3: TGCGCCAGCAGTCAGCCGGGACAGGATCTAACCTACGAGCAGTACTTC.

The chain has TRBV6-5 and TRBJ2-3, with 13 positions matching TRBD2. With V trimmed by 11 bases and J by 3 bases, 5 bases remained unmatched. The germline V gene encodes CDR1 MNHEY and CDR2 SVGAGI. This CDR3 contains 14 residues. The CDR3 coding sequence is TGTGCCTGCCGGACTAGCGGGAGTACAGATACGCAGTATTTT. Encoded protein: CACRTSGSTDTQYF.

A word on this clone: One end of the junction fails to match germline, which may point to a read error. This chain uses TRBV18 with TRBJ1-2; 8 bases match TRBD1. The germline gives CDR1 KGHSH, CDR2 LQKENI. The CDR3 has 11 amino acids. The CDR3 loop is CASSPWDRFYF. As DNA, the CDR3 is TGTGCCAGCTCACCGTGGGACAGGTTCTACTTC.

The genes are TRBV10-3 and TRBJ2-5; TRBD2 aligns across 11 bases. Germline V lookup: CDR1 ENHRY, CDR2 SYGVKD. The CDR3 has 15 amino acids. Trimming removed 2 bases from V and 4 bases from J; junction bases left unmatched: 3. The chain's CDR3 is CAISEGSGRGETQYF. The CDR3 nucleotides read TGTGCCATCAGTGAGGGTAGCGGGAGGGGAGAGACCCAGTACTTC.

This clone was picked up one time. V gene TRBV18 combines with J gene TRBJ2-1; tentatively, D is TRBD1 (5 bases). Germline loops: CDR1 KGHSH, CDR2 LQKENI. V was cut by 4 bases and J by 3 bases, with 7 bases left in between. The CDR3 totals 13 residues. This CDR3 reads CASSRDSYNEQFF. The CDR3 nucleotides are TGTGCCAGCTCACGAGACAGCTACAATGAGCAGTTCTTC.

The V and J genes are TRBV30 and TRBJ2-2, with D perhaps matching TRBD1 (5 bases). V was trimmed by 2 bases and J by 6 bases, leaving 10 bases between them. The CDR3 loop spans 13 amino acids. CDR1 and CDR2 (germline): GTSNPN, SVGIG (reference sequence). This CDR3 is CAWSLSGPGELFF. In DNA, the CDR3 is TGTGCCTGGAGTCTGTCAGGGCCCGGGGAGCTGTTTTTT.

The V and J genes are TRBV10-3 and TRBJ1-4; D unclear. V was cut by 2 bases and J by 8 bases, with 9 bases left in between. The CDR3 sequence is 13 residues long. Germline V gene lookup returns CDR1 ENHRY and CDR2 SYGVKD. CDR3 sequence: CAISEEGREKLFF. CDR3 nucleotides: TGTGCCATCAGTGAGGAAGGGAGGGAAAAACTGTTTTTT.

CDR3 loop: CASSPGGTGETQYF. The CDR3 DNA sequence: TGTGCCAGTAGCCCCGGTGGGACAGGGGAGACCCAGTACTTC. This chain connects TRBV19 to TRBJ2-5, with 9 bases fitting TRBD1. Per germline, CDR1 LNHDA and CDR2 SQIVND (reference sequence). V shed 6 bases and J 5 bases; nucleotides not matched to a gene: 7. The CDR3 has 14 residues.

The CDR3 nucleotides read TGTGCCAGCGTACCCGGGACAGGGACCACTGAAGCTTTCTTT. Amino acid sequence: CASVPGTGTTEAFF. The gene calls are TRBV6-5 and TRBJ1-1, with 9 bases that match TRBD1. The CDR3 is 14 residues long. Losses at the gene ends were 8 bases for V and 4 bases for J; bases not matched to a gene: 8. The germline V gene has CDR1 MNHEY and CDR2 SVGAGI.

V usage is TRBV7-2 and J usage is TRBJ2-7; perhaps TRBD1 as D (6 bases). This CDR3 region has 14 residues. Trimming removed 2 bases from V and 3 bases from J, with 11 bases in between. CDR1 is SGHTA, CDR2 FQGNSA, per germline. The CDR3 sequence is CASSLKQGFYEQYF. In DNA form, the CDR3 reads TGTGCCAGCAGCTTAAAACAGGGATTCTACGAGCAGTACTTC.

J is TRBJ1-1 and V is TRBV19, with 9 nucleotides matching TRBD1. The V segment lost 4 bases and the J segment 1 base; nucleotides outside the gene matches: 7. The germline V gene has CDR1 LNHDA and CDR2 SQIVND (reference sequence). The CDR3 contains 16 residues. Written as DNA, the CDR3 is TGTGCCAGTAGTACCTGGACAGGGGTGGGGAACACTGAAGCTTTCTTT. Its translation is CASSTWTGVGNTEAFF.

This clone appeared once. CDR3 residues: CASNLGVYEQYF. In DNA form, the CDR3 reads TGTGCCAGCAACCTAGGGGTCTACGAGCAGTACTTC. The genes are TRBV28 and TRBJ2-7; a possible D gene is TRBD1 (5 bases). The CDR3 is made up of 12 amino acids. CDR1 and CDR2 from the germline V gene are MDHEN and SYDVKM. Trimming removed 7 bases from V and 3 bases from J, with 10 bases in between.

This rearrangement joins TRBV3-1 (or the pseudogene TRBV3-2) to TRBJ2-7, with TRBD2 matching over 11 bases. V trimming: 2 bases; J trimming: 5 bases; junction bases outside the gene matches: 5. The CDR3 length is 15 residues. CDR1 is LGHDT, CDR2 YNNKEL, per germline (reference sequence). CDR3 in DNA: TGTGCCAGCAGCCAATATAGCGGGAGGGCCAACGAGCAGTACTTC. Amino acid sequence: CASSQYSGRANEQYF.

This rearrangement joins TRBV6-2 or TRBV6-3 to TRBJ1-6, with TRBD1 matching over 7 bases. V lost 6 bases and J lost 7; bases outside the gene matches: 6. The CDR3 contains 14 residues. The germline CDR1 and CDR2 sequences are MNHEY and SVGEGT. CDR3 sequence reads: CASSPQGGNSPLHF. CDR3 coding DNA: TGTGCCAGCAGCCCGCAGGGGGGCAATTCACCCCTCCACTTT.

The J gene is TRBJ2-5, the V gene TRBV19, with 7 positions matching TRBD2. Unmatched junction bases numbered 11, after V lost 5 bases and J lost 5 bases. Germline assignment: CDR1 LNHDA and CDR2 SQIVND (reference sequence). This CDR3 region has 15 residues. CDR3 loop: CASSPLASGWETQYF. Written as DNA, the CDR3 is TGTGCCAGTAGTCCACTAGCGTCCGGATGGGAGACCCAGTACTTC.

The chain recombines TRBV5-1 with TRBJ2-1, with TRBD2 matching 10 bases. V was pared by 5 bases and J by 7 bases, with 18 bases of the junction left unmatched. Looked up from germline, CDR1 is SGHRS and CDR2 is YFSETQ. CDR3 length: 18 amino acids. This CDR3 reads CASRVIAGGSTGKNEQFF. In nucleotides, the CDR3 is TGCGCCAGCAGAGTGATAGCGGGAGGTTCCACCGGGAAAAATGAGCAGTTCTTC. The full variable domain, rest sourced from reference TRBV5-1 and TRBJ2-1, is KAGVTQTPRYLIKTRGQQVTLSCSPISGHRSVSWYQQTPGQGLQFLFEYFSETQRNKGNFPGRFSGRQFSNSRSEMNVSTLELGDSALYLCASRVIAGGSTGKNEQFFGPGTRLTVL.

The chain couples TRBV5-1 to TRBJ2-7; maybe TRBD2 (6 bases). Germline-derived CDR1 and CDR2 are SGHRS and YFSETQ. Trimming removed 3 bases from V and 5 bases from J, with 18 bases in between. The CDR3 is 15 residues long. CDR3 in DNA: TGCGCCAGCAGCTGGGGAGGTGGCAGGGTACACGAGCAGTACTTC. It encodes CASSWGGGRVHEQYF.